A selection of T cell receptor beta chains follows, all from one sample in a study of OX40 agonist ivuxolimab in advanced cancers. The assay was immunoSEQ multiplex PCR, and TCRdb's table has in-frame clones only and misses some. The table includes just under 85,000 clones, 83% detected once. The sequences come from CD4+ or CD8+ T cells sorted from blood, collected in a trial of the OX40 agonist ivuxolimab. These receptor sequences come from an adult with an advanced solid tumor such as melanoma, head and neck, liver or kidney cancer. Each CDR3 is given with its conserved first and last residue. A D gene is named only where the DNA matches it firmly. Size tells how often a clone was seen (once, few, many) or the class of an expanded clone, and some rows leave it out.

TRBD1 | TRBJ2-7 | TRBV6-6 | - | TGTGCCAGCACCGGGGACAGGGCCTCCTACGAGCAGTACTTC | CASTGDRASYEQYF
TRBD1 | TRBJ1-6 | TRBV10-3 | - | TGTGCCACACAGGGGGTTGAACGTGATAATTCACCCCTCCACTTT | CATQGVERDNSPLHF
- | TRBJ1-3 | TRBV6-1 | - | TGTGCCGGGCAGCCTGACTCTGGAAACACCATATATTTT | CAGQPDSGNTIYF
TRBD1 | TRBJ1-1 | TRBV7-8 | - | TGTGCCAGCAGGGAACAGGGGGCGAACACTGAAGCTTTCTTT | CASREQGANTEAFF
- | TRBJ1-2 | TRBV7-2 | - | TGTGCCAGCAGCTATGGGGCAGAAAGGGGGTACGGCTACACCTTC | CASSYGAERGYGYTF
TRBD1 | TRBJ2-7 | TRBV5-1 | - | TGCGCCAGCAGCTCGGGACAGTCCTACGAGCAGTACTTC | CASSSGQSYEQYF
- | TRBJ2-2 | TRBV6-5 | - | TGTGCCAGCAGTTACGTGGACAGCCTACGCGGCGGGGAGCTGTTTTTT | CASSYVDSLRGGELFF
TRBD1 | TRBJ1-3 | TRBV18 | - | TGTGCCAGCTCACCCGGACAGGGGAGCTCTGGAAACACCATATATTTT | CASSPGQGSSGNTIYF
TRBD1 | TRBJ2-2 | TRBV10-3 | - | TGTGCCATCAGTGGAATCCCCGGGACAGGGCAGAACACCGGGGAGCTGTTTTTT | CAISGIPGTGQNTGELFF
- | TRBJ2-3 | TRBV20-1 | - | TGCAGTGGGGGATTTGCGGATACGCAGTATTTT | CSGGFADTQYF
TRBD2 | TRBJ2-5 | TRBV9 | once | TGTGCCAGCAGCCCCTACCCGGGGGGGCTAGAGACCCAGTACTTC | CASSPYPGGLETQYF
- | TRBJ2-2 | TRBV13 | - | TGTGCCAGCAGCGCCCGGGACCGCAACACCGGGGAGCTGTTTTTT | CASSARDRNTGELFF
- | TRBJ1-6 | TRBV2 | - | TGTGCCAGCAGTGGCGGTAATTCACCCCTCCACTTT | CASSGGNSPLHF
- | TRBJ2-5 | TRBV4-2 | - | TGTGCCAGCAGCCAAGCTGCAGGGGGGGTAGAGACCCAGTACTTC | CASSQAAGGVETQYF
TRBD1 | TRBJ1-2 | TRBV19 | once | TGTGCCAGTAGTTCCAGGGGGCGCGGGATCTATGGCTACACCTTC | CASSSRGRGIYGYTF
- | TRBJ1-3 | TRBV5-1 | - | TGCGCCAGCAGCAAAGACAGTAACTCTGGAAACACCATATATTTT | CASSKDSNSGNTIYF
- | TRBJ2-7 | TRBV5-4 | - | TGTGCCAGCAGCCCCTCGGCTACGAGCTCCTACGAGCAGTACTTC | CASSPSATSSYEQYF
- | TRBJ2-5 | TRBV5-4 | - | TGTGCCAGCAGCCCCGTGGGGGGATTGAAAGGGGAGACCCAGTACTTC | CASSPVGGLKGETQYF
- | TRBJ1-2 | TRBV10-2 | - | TGCGCCAGCAGTTTGACAGAAAACTATGGCTACACCTTC | CASSLTENYGYTF
TRBD2 | TRBJ2-5 | TRBV15 | - | TGTGCCACCAGCAGAGACCCCCCGGGGGGGGGCGAAGAGACCCAGTACTTC | CATSRDPPGGGEETQYF
TRBD2 | TRBJ2-7 | TRBV29-1 | - | TGCAGCGCATTAAAACTAGCGGGGGTCTCCTACGAGCAGTACTTC | CSALKLAGVSYEQYF
- | TRBJ2-7 | TRBV20-1 | - | TGCAGTGCTGAGTGGGACTACGAGCAGTACTTC | CSAEWDYEQYF
- | TRBJ2-5 | TRBV9 | - | TGTGCCAGCAGCGTACGGGGCTACCAAGAGACCCAGTACTTC | CASSVRGYQETQYF
TRBD2 | TRBJ2-3 | TRBV10-3 | - | TGTGCCATCAGTGAGACGGCGGGGGGGCCAACAGATACGCAGTATTTT | CAISETAGGPTDTQYF
- | TRBJ1-4 | TRBV19 | - | TGTGCCAGTAGTATCCAGGCGGGGAGGGACGAAAAACTGTTTTTT | CASSIQAGRDEKLFF
- | TRBJ2-6 | TRBV4-1 | few | TGCGCCAGCAGCCAAGAAGAAACAGCTGGGGCCAACGTCCTGACTTTC | CASSQEETAGANVLTF
TRBD1 | TRBJ2-3 | TRBV18 | - | TGTGCCAGCTCACGAACGACAGGGTTGGTCGCAGATACGCAGTATTTT | CASSRTTGLVADTQYF
- | TRBJ1-2 | TRBV5-1 | - | TGCGCCAGCAGCTCCCCCGGGGGAGACTATGGCTACACCTTC | CASSSPGGDYGYTF
- | TRBJ1-6 | TRBV9 | - | TGTGCCAGCACTACGGCGCCCAATTCACCCCTCCACTTT | CASTTAPNSPLHF
- | TRBJ1-3 | TRBV7-9 | - | TGTGCCAGCAGCTTAGCGACAGCCTCTGGAAACACCATATATTTT | CASSLATASGNTIYF
TRBD2 | TRBJ2-5 | TRBV5-1 | - | TGCGCCAGCAGCTCCCAGACTAGCGGAGAGACCCAGTACTTC | CASSSQTSGETQYF
TRBD1 | TRBJ1-2 | TRBV7-6 | - | TGTGCCAGCAGCGCAACCGGGACAGGGGACTATGGCTACACCTTC | CASSATGTGDYGYTF
TRBD1 | TRBJ1-5 | TRBV5-6 | - | TGTGCCAGCAGCTTGGGACAGGGGTTTAGGCAGCCCCAGCATTTT | CASSLGQGFRQPQHF
- | TRBJ1-6 | TRBV5-1 | - | TGCGCCAGCAGCAGCTCCTATAATTCACCCCTCCACTTT | CASSSSYNSPLHF